The 10 T cell receptor beta chains reported below all come from one sample, sequenced in a study of blood T cells in healthy people across ages (dated by TCRdb to 2013 to 2016). Library preparation employed 5' RACE. The sequencer was an Illumina HiSeq 2500. A second PCR of about 6 to 11 cycles was performed with a sample-barcoded 5' primer and a J-beta primer mix. Clones were called with MiXCR by TCRdb after fastp trimmed the public reads at Q25, and only in-frame beta chains were retained. Under each unique CDR3 protein, matching rows form one entry showing the most common genes and DNA. The sample profile shows roughly 1.7 million distinct CDR3 sequences; about 32% of them were found once. The ten largest account for about 11% of the sample. Material: blood. These receptors all come from a woman in her 30s in good health.

The table lists this clonotype with a count of one. The V gene is TRBV20-1, the J gene TRBJ2-1; 8 nucleotides match TRBD2. CDR3 length: 15 amino acids. The germline V gene has CDR1 DFQATT and CDR2 SNEGSKA (reference sequence). V gave up 6 bases and J gave up 4 bases; unmatched junction bases: 11. The CDR3 spells CSATQGLGGYNEQFF. CDR3 nucleotide sequence: TGCAGTGCAACGCAGGGACTAGGAGGTTACAATGAGCAGTTCTTC.

This clonotype was observed a few times. The chain couples TRBV30 to TRBJ2-5; a possible D gene is TRBD2 (5 bases). CDR3 length equals 12 residues. Germline assignment: CDR1 GTSNPN and CDR2 SVGIG (reference sequence). V lost 4 bases and J 5 bases, leaving 11 bases between the germline ends. This CDR3 is CAWKRGAETQYF. The CDR3, as DNA: TGTGCCTGGAAACGGGGTGCGGAGACCCAGTACTTC.

The rearrangement links TRBV28 to TRBJ1-1; tentatively, D is TRBD1 (5 bases). Germline V CDR1 and CDR2: MDHEN, SYDVKM. V lost 6 bases to trimming and J lost 5 bases, with 13 bases between them. This CDR3 spans 13 amino acids. CDR3 DNA: TGTGCCAGCAGGCCCAGGGCGATAACTGAAGCTTTCTTT. Protein product: CASRPRAITEAFF. The whole variable domain, remainder taken from reference TRBV28 and TRBJ1-1, is DVKVTQSSRYLVKRTGEKVFLECVQDMDHENMFWYRQDPGLGLRLIYFSYDVKMKEKGDIPEGYSVSREKKERFSLILESASTNQTSMYLCASRPRAITEAFFGQGTRLTVV.

The J gene is TRBJ1-2, the V gene TRBV20-1; the D gene is possibly TRBD1 (6 bases). This CDR3 contains 14 residues. Between the trimmed V and J ends, which lost 6 bases and 2 bases, there was a span of 16 bases. The germline V gene encodes CDR1 DFQATT and CDR2 SNEGSKA (reference sequence). The CDR3: CSAQSGTLNYGYTF. The CDR3 DNA reads as TGCAGTGCGCAGTCCGGGACACTGAACTATGGCTACACCTTC.

This clonotype has a count of ten or more. The rearrangement joins TRBV20-1 to TRBJ2-3, with 11 bases that match TRBD2. With V trimmed by 0 bases and J by 2 bases, 16 bases remained unmatched. The CDR3 runs to 20 residues. CDR1 and CDR2 (germline): DFQATT, SNEGSKA (reference sequence). CDR3 residues: CSARDLLAGVSTTPTDTQYF. The DNA for the CDR3 is TGCAGTGCTAGAGATCTACTAGCGGGAGTATCCACTACCCCCACAGATACGCAGTATTTT.

This clonotype was seen more than once but under ten times. The rearrangement joins TRBV12-3 or TRBV12-4 to TRBJ2-1, with a tentative D call TRBD1 (6 bases). The CDR3 contains 15 residues. Trimming stripped 6 bases from V and 6 bases from J, with 18 bases between. CDR3 loop: CASSFLGTPVNEQFF. The CDR3 bases are TGTGCCAGCAGCTTCCTCGGGACACCCGTCAATGAGCAGTTCTTC.

The gene calls are TRBV4-1 and TRBJ2-1; weak D call: TRBD2 (6 bases). CDR1 and CDR2 from the germline V gene are MGHRA and YSYEKL. The CDR3 consists of 15 residues. V lost 4 bases to trimming and J lost 4 bases, with 14 bases between them. CDR3 DNA sequence: TGCGCCAGCAGCCCGCGAACGGGGGATTACAATGAGCAGTTCTTC. Its translation: CASSPRTGDYNEQFF.

The chain employs TRBV20-1 and TRBJ2-3, with D perhaps assigned TRBD1 or TRBD2 (5 bases each). The CDR3 is made up of 15 amino acids. CDR1 is DFQATT, CDR2 SNEGSKA, per germline (reference sequence). The germline V and J ends were trimmed by 6 bases and 1 base, with 17 bases remaining between them. CDR3 amino acids: CSATRSGTRTDTQYF. CDR3 bases: TGCAGTGCCACAAGGTCGGGGACCCGCACAGATACGCAGTATTTT.

This sequence joins TRBV29-1 and TRBJ2-1; D uncertain. The CDR3 is made up of 13 amino acids. Trimming took off 7 bases at V and 6 bases at J, with 16 bases between the two ends. The V gene's germline CDR1 is SQVTM and CDR2 ANQGSEA. CDR3 sequence reads: CSATSRRSNEQFF. In nucleotides, the CDR3 is TGCAGCGCGACATCTAGAAGATCCAATGAGCAGTTCTTC.

This clonotype occurred once. At one end the junction does not follow the germline gene, possibly because of a read error. V usage is TRBV12-3 or TRBV12-4 and J usage is TRBJ2-5; TRBD1 aligns across 9 bases. The CDR3 runs to 14 residues. The CDR3 spells CVSSSTGGRETQYF. The CDR3 nucleotides are TGTGTCAGCAGTTCTACAGGGGGCAGAGAGACCCAGTACTTC.